Below are 30 T cell receptor beta chains sequenced from a single sample in a study of blood T cell repertoires in COVID-19. The assay was immunoSEQ multiplex PCR, and TCRdb's table has in-frame clones only and misses some. The sample has 350,000 to 450,000 clones; over 75% are singletons. Sequenced material: PBMCs or T cells enriched from blood (not recorded which). The receptors were gathered from a man aged 25 to 40 who had recovered from COVID-19.

The rearrangement joins TRBV27 to TRBJ2-5; D possibly corresponds to TRBD1 (5 bases). Germline V gene sequence: CDR1 MNHEY, CDR2 SMNVEV (reference sequence). The CDR3 is 12 residues long. The V end was cut by 6 bases, the J end by 10 bases, with 15 bases between. The CDR3 sequence is CASRTAQGLQYF. CDR3 DNA sequence: TGTGCCAGCAGGACAGCCCAAGGTCTCCAGTACTTC.

A few counts support this clone. The genes are TRBV6-5 and TRBJ1-2; a possible D gene is TRBD1 (5 bases). Germline loops: CDR1 MNHEY, CDR2 SVGAGI. The CDR3 spans 14 residues. The CDR3 DNA reads as TGTGCGGCAGCAGGGACTCTATCTAACTATGGCTACACCTTC. This codes for CAAAGTLSNYGYTF.

This chain connects TRBV30 to TRBJ2-7; D perhaps matches TRBD2 (6 bases). The CDR3 covers 13 residues. The germline CDR1 and CDR2 sequences are GTSNPN and SVGIG (reference sequence). Deletions cut 0 bases from V and 3 bases from J, with 9 bases between. The CDR3 is CAWSVHGGYEQYF. The CDR3 nucleotides read TGTGCCTGGAGTGTACACGGGGGCTACGAGCAGTACTTC.

The rearrangement uses TRBV7-2 and TRBJ2-3, with 8 bases lining up with TRBD1. The J segment lost 3 bases and the V segment lost 1 base, leaving 3 bases of the junction unmatched. The CDR3 loop spans 15 amino acids. CDR1 and CDR2 (germline): SGHTA, FQGNSA. CDR3 bases: TGTGCCAGCAGCTTAGGACAGGGGCGAACAGATACGCAGTATTTT. This codes for CASSLGQGRTDTQYF.

This chain uses TRBV2 with TRBJ2-7; TRBD1 matches at 9 bases. CDR3 length: 12 amino acids. Germline lookup yields CDR1 SNHLY and CDR2 FYNNEI. Trimming cost V 8 bases and J 6 bases; bases outside gene matches: 5. The CDR3 spells CASLWDRVEQYF. CDR3 DNA: TGTGCCAGCTTATGGGACAGGGTCGAGCAGTACTTC.

In this sample, this clone turned up once. The genes are TRBV19 and TRBJ2-7; D is possibly TRBD1 (6 bases). With 1 base removed from V and 5 bases from J, the gap between germline ends came to 12 bases. The CDR3 covers 14 residues. The germline V gene encodes CDR1 LNHDA and CDR2 SQIVND (reference sequence). CDR3 amino acids: CASSIGQVVNEQYF. DNA of the CDR3: TGTGCCAGTAGTATAGGACAGGTTGTCAACGAGCAGTACTTC.

The rearrangement uses TRBV7-9 and TRBJ2-1; 9 bases fit TRBD2. Germline values: CDR1 SEHNR, CDR2 FQNEAQ (reference sequence). J was trimmed by 13 bases and V by 6 bases; bases with no gene match: 7. This CDR3 contains 12 residues. The CDR3 loop reads CASSHSGGEQFF. For the CDR3, the DNA is TGTGCCAGCAGTCATAGCGGGGGAGAACAGTTCTTC.

The chain's CDR3 is CASSESTLISTDTQYF. The CDR3 bases are TGCGCCAGCAGTGAGTCAACCCTAATCAGCACAGATACGCAGTATTTT. The rearrangement uses TRBV10-1 and TRBJ2-3; D unclear. V lost 0 bases, J lost 0 bases, and 10 bases lay in between. The CDR3 runs to 16 residues. From germline, CDR1 is WNHNN and CDR2 SYGVQD (reference sequence).

In this sample, this clone turned up a few times. The chain uses TRBV27 and TRBJ2-7, with 11 bases identical to TRBD2. CDR3 size: 14 residues. In germline, CDR1 is MNHEY, CDR2 SMNVEV (reference sequence). With V trimmed by 6 bases and J by 5 bases, 6 bases remained unmatched. The CDR3 region has the DNA TGTGCCAGCAGCCCACGACTAGCGGGAAACGAGCAGTACTTC. Amino acid sequence: CASSPRLAGNEQYF.

The chain uses TRBV5-1 and TRBJ2-7; weak D call: TRBD1 (5 bases). Germline CDR1 SGHRS, CDR2 YFSETQ. This CDR3 spans 13 amino acids. Trimming shortened V by 5 bases and J by 2 bases, and 11 bases separated the two germline ends. The CDR3 DNA follows: TGCGCCAGCAGGAGGTGGGGCGCCTACGAGCAGTACTTC. As protein: CASRRWGAYEQYF.

This chain connects TRBV4-2 to TRBJ2-7; possible D gene TRBD2, 6 bases. Germline V gene lookup returns CDR1 LGHNA and CDR2 YNFKEQ. The CDR3 sequence is 16 residues long. Trimming shortened V by 0 bases and J by 4 bases, and 16 bases separated the two germline ends. The CDR3 loop reads CASSQDVSGERYEQYF. The CDR3 DNA follows: TGTGCCAGCAGCCAAGACGTATCGGGGGAGCGGTACGAGCAGTACTTC.

The chain employs TRBV7-2 and TRBJ1-1; maybe TRBD1 (6 bases). This CDR3 is built from 14 residues. Looked up from germline, CDR1 is SGHTA and CDR2 is FQGNSA. V gave up 4 bases and J gave up 5 bases, with 14 bases separating them. This CDR3 reads CASSSQQGGTEAFF. In DNA, the CDR3 is TGTGCCAGCAGCTCACAACAGGGTGGGACTGAAGCTTTCTTT.

The chain is built from TRBV7-9 and TRBJ2-3; D might be TRBD2 (7 bases). Trimming stripped 5 bases from V and 6 bases from J, with 18 bases between. Per germline, CDR1 SEHNR and CDR2 FQNEAQ (reference sequence). CDR3 length: 15 amino acids. The CDR3 sequence: CASSLGAGVADTQYF. The CDR3 DNA reads TGTGCCAGCAGCCTGGGGGCGGGAGTAGCGGATACGCAGTATTTT.

The chain joins TRBV2 to TRBJ1-6; weak D call: TRBD1 (5 bases). This CDR3 spans 15 amino acids. Trimming pared 4 bases from V and 11 bases from J, leaving 18 bases between. Per the germline V gene, CDR1 is SNHLY and CDR2 is FYNNEI. For the CDR3, the DNA is TGTGCCAGCAGTGCCCAGATGGGGGGTTATACACCCCTCCACTTT. Its protein product is CASSAQMGGYTPLHF. Filled out from reference TRBV2 and TRBJ1-6, the complete variable domain reads EPEVTQTPSHQVTQMGQEVILRCVPISNHLYFYWYRQILGQKVEFLVSFYNNEISEKSEIFDDQFSVERPDGSNFTLKIRSTKLEDSAMYFCASSAQMGGYTPLHFGNGTRLTVT.

The V gene is TRBV7-9, the J gene TRBJ1-5; D unclear. V lost 4 bases, J lost 3 bases, and 16 bases lay in between. Germline CDR1 reads SEHNR; CDR2 reads FQNEAQ (reference sequence). This CDR3 comprises 16 residues. The DNA for the CDR3 is TGTGCCAGCAGCTCCCAAGGCGGCAGCATCAATCAGCCCCAGCATTTT. Translating it yields CASSSQGGSINQPQHF.

The V and J genes are TRBV6-5 and TRBJ2-7; weak D call: TRBD2 (6 bases). Germline values: CDR1 MNHEY, CDR2 SVGAGI. CDR3 length: 12 residues. Trimming pared 4 bases from V and 6 bases from J, leaving 10 bases between. CDR3 nucleotide sequence: TGTGCCAGCAGTTTTGTGCGGGGCGAGCAGTACTTC. Translated: CASSFVRGEQYF.

The V call is TRBV9, the J call TRBJ1-6, with a weak D call TRBD1 (6 bases). CDR1 SGDLS and CDR2 YYNGEE come from the germline V gene. This CDR3 is built from 15 residues. V dropped 0 bases and J dropped 7 bases, with 11 bases sitting between them. In DNA, the CDR3 is TGTGCCAGCAGCGTAGAAGCAGGGGTGAATTCACCCCTCCACTTT. It codes for CASSVEAGVNSPLHF. Using reference TRBV9 and TRBJ1-6 for the parts outside the CDR3, the full variable domain is DSGVTQTPKHLITATGQRVTLRCSPRSGDLSVYWYQQSLDQGLQFLIQYYNGEERAKGNILERFSAQQFPDLHSELNLSSLELGDSALYFCASSVEAGVNSPLHFGNGTRLTVT.

The chain links TRBV24-1 to TRBJ2-5, with 8 nucleotides matching TRBD2. Trimming cost V 9 bases and J 2 bases; bases outside gene matches: 7. CDR1 is KGHDR and CDR2 is SFDVKD in the germline V gene. The CDR3 is 14 residues long. CDR3 in amino acids: CATQGSGAQETQYF. The CDR3 region has the DNA TGTGCCACCCAGGGTAGCGGGGCACAAGAGACCCAGTACTTC.

This clone showed up just once. The V call is TRBV4-2, the J call TRBJ1-4, with 7 positions matching TRBD1. The CDR3 is made up of 17 amino acids. Trimming cost V 2 bases and J 0 bases; bases outside gene matches: 6. Germline V gene lookup returns CDR1 LGHNA and CDR2 YNFKEQ. CDR3 nucleotides: TGTGCCAGCAGCCAACGGACAGGACCTGCAACTAATGAAAAACTGTTTTTT. Translated: CASSQRTGPATNEKLFF.

This clone is a singleton in its sample. The gene calls are TRBV27 and TRBJ2-1, with a tentative D call TRBD2 (7 bases). Trimming cost V 6 bases and J 11 bases, with 14 bases left between them. The CDR3 is made up of 12 amino acids. CDR1 MNHEY and CDR2 SMNVEV come from the germline V gene (reference sequence). This chain's CDR3 is CASRRGGYKQFF. The CDR3 DNA reads TGTGCCAGCAGAAGGGGGGGATACAAGCAGTTCTTC.

The CDR3 DNA is TGTGCCACCAGTGACTCCGTAGTCTACACCTTC. Amino acids: CATSDSVVYTF. The chain carries TRBV24-1 and TRBJ1-2, with D unclear. CDR3 length: 11 amino acids. CDR1 is KGHDR, CDR2 SFDVKD, per germline. V lost 4 bases, J lost 10 bases, and 9 bases lay in between.

To note about this clone: This same CDR3 is encoded by further DNA sequences in the sample. The chain combines TRBV29-1 with TRBJ2-7; 10 bases match TRBD1. From germline, CDR1 is SQVTM and CDR2 ANQGSEA. This CDR3 is built from 12 residues. Germline trimming cut 6 bases from V and 3 bases from J; bases unmatched to any gene: 2. The CDR3 loop is CSVGQGNYEQYF. The CDR3 DNA is TGCAGCGTGGGACAGGGGAACTACGAGCAGTACTTC.

V is TRBV27 and J is TRBJ2-1; D perhaps matches TRBD2 (5 bases). Between the trimmed V and J ends, which lost 4 bases and 3 bases, there was a span of 19 bases. The CDR3 runs 17 residues. From germline, CDR1 is MNHEY and CDR2 SMNVEV (reference sequence). The CDR3 loop reads CASSYKGTGIFYNEQFF. In DNA form, the CDR3 reads TGTGCCAGCAGTTATAAGGGCACCGGGATATTCTACAATGAGCAGTTCTTC.

This clone appeared once. V and J are TRBV6-6 and TRBJ1-1; weak D call: TRBD1 (6 bases). The CDR3 extends over 14 amino acids. Looked up from germline, CDR1 is MNHNY and CDR2 is SVGAGI (reference sequence). The V end lost 5 bases, the J end lost 2 bases, and 12 bases lay between the germline ends. As DNA, the CDR3 is TGTGCCAGCAGTGAGGGGACATTAAACACTGAAGCTTTCTTT. This gives the protein CASSEGTLNTEAFF.

This chain uses TRBV30 with TRBJ2-1; possibly TRBD2 for D (6 bases). The germline CDR1 and CDR2 sequences are GTSNPN and SVGIG (reference sequence). The V gene lost 0 bases and the J gene lost 6 bases, with 12 bases spanning the gap. The CDR3 is made up of 14 amino acids. This CDR3 reads CAWSVGGKVNEQFF. CDR3 DNA sequence: TGTGCCTGGAGTGTAGGAGGGAAAGTCAATGAGCAGTTCTTC.

The chain combines TRBV10-3 with TRBJ1-4; D gene ambiguous. CDR1 and CDR2 from the germline V gene are ENHRY and SYGVKD. This CDR3 has 13 amino acids. V lost 2 bases to trimming and J lost 6 bases, with 7 bases between them. The CDR3 spells CAISETEDEKLFF. Written as DNA, the CDR3 is TGTGCCATCAGTGAGACGGAGGATGAAAAACTGTTTTTT.

This chain connects TRBV9 to TRBJ1-5; 8 bases are a match to TRBD1. This CDR3 is 14 amino acids long. Germline V gives CDR1 SGDLS, CDR2 YYNGEE. J lost 4 bases, V lost 7 bases, and 7 bases had no gene match. CDR3 amino acids: CASVGDRSNQPQHF. Here the CDR3 DNA reads TGTGCCAGCGTAGGGGACAGGTCTAATCAGCCCCAGCATTTT.

The V and J genes are TRBV18 and TRBJ1-5; a possible D gene is TRBD1 (6 bases). The V end lost 3 bases, the J end lost 3 bases, and 15 bases lay between the germline ends. CDR3 size: 16 residues. The germline V gene encodes CDR1 KGHSH and CDR2 LQKENI. The CDR3 is CASSPRSDSHNQPQHF. CDR3 DNA: TGTGCCAGCTCACCTCGCTCGGACAGCCACAATCAGCCCCAGCATTTT.

This clone was observed a single time. This chain connects TRBV6-6 to TRBJ2-7; a weak D match, TRBD1 (5 bases). V was pared by 5 bases and J by 6 bases, with 14 bases between. CDR1 MNHNY and CDR2 SVGAGI come from the germline V gene (reference sequence). The CDR3 consists of 13 residues. DNA for the CDR3: TGTGCCAGCAGTGACCGTGCCACAGGCGAGCAGTACTTC. It encodes CASSDRATGEQYF.

The CDR3 loop is CASSSGGLTGELFF. The CDR3 DNA reads as TGTGCCAGCTCCTCCGGGGGTCTCACCGGGGAGCTGTTTTTT. This chain connects TRBV2 to TRBJ2-2; weak D call: TRBD2 (6 bases). The CDR3 is 14 residues long. Germline CDR1 is SNHLY and CDR2 is FYNNEI. V dropped 8 bases and J dropped 4 bases, with 14 bases sitting between them. Based on the CDR3 plus reference TRBV2 and TRBJ2-2, the full variable domain is EPEVTQTPSHQVTQMGQEVILRCVPISNHLYFYWYRQILGQKVEFLVSFYNNEISEKSEIFDDQFSVERPDGSNFTLKIRSTKLEDSAMYFCASSSGGLTGELFFGEGSRLTVL.